A selection of T cell receptor beta chains follows, all from one sample in a study of cytomegalovirus exposure and HLA in healthy donors. The table came from immunoSEQ multiplex PCR; TCRdb's copy has only in-frame clones and leaves some out. This table holds some 120,000 clones, roughly 8.6% found once. The sequenced sample consisted of PBMCs. The receptors shown here come from a woman between 35 and 50 years old in good health and CMV-seropositive. Each CDR3 is given with its conserved first and last residue. A D gene is named only where the DNA matches it firmly. The listing skips clone size in some rows; elsewhere it reads once, few, many or a size class.

>TRBV19|few|TRBJ1-1|.
TGTGCCAGTAGTATGAGGGACACTGAAGCTTTCTTT
CASSMRDTEAFF
>TRBV19|.|TRBJ2-3|TRBD2
TGTGCCAGTAGTATCTCCCCTCCTAGCGGGGGGGCAGATACGCAGTATTTT
CASSISPPSGGADTQYF
>TRBV7-7|few|TRBJ2-7|TRBD1
TGTGCCAGCAGCCCGGGACAGGGCGGCGAGCAGTACTTC
CASSPGQGGEQYF
>TRBV9|few|TRBJ2-2|TRBD2
TGTGCCAGCAGCCCCCGCGGGGGGCCAGGCACCGGGGAGCTGTTTTTT
CASSPRGGPGTGELFF
>TRBV11-2|.|TRBJ2-3|.
TGTGCCAGCAGCTTAAGTACAGGGACGGCAGATACGCAGTATTTT
CASSLSTGTADTQYF
>TRBV7-4|few|TRBJ2-7|TRBD1
TGTGCCAGCAGCAGGAAGGGACAGGGGGCTTACGAGCAGTACTTC
CASSRKGQGAYEQYF
>TRBV18|.|TRBJ1-6|.
TGTGCCAGCTCACCCGGCAGGGCGGGATCACCCCTCCACTTT
CASSPGRAGSPLHF
>TRBV6-1|.|TRBJ2-7|.
TGTGCCAGCGGGGTGGGGGCGAAATACGAGCAGTACTTC
CASGVGAKYEQYF
>TRBV4-1|many|TRBJ1-1|.
TGCGCCAGTACAATTAGCGTGAACACTGAAGCTTTCTTT
CASTISVNTEAFF
>TRBV10-3|few|TRBJ1-2|TRBD1
TGTGCCATCAGTGACCCGGACAGGGGGGGCAATGGCTACACCTTC
CAISDPDRGGNGYTF
>TRBV19|few|TRBJ2-7|.
TGTGCCACCACCTTGACAGGGGCCGGGGGGGAGCAGTACTTC
CATTLTGAGGEQYF
>TRBV6-1|few|TRBJ2-1|.
TGTGCCAGCAGTGAATTAGCTCGCGAGCAGTTCTTC
CASSELAREQFF
>TRBV30|few|TRBJ1-4|.
TGTGCCTGGAGTGCCCTCGGGTCGGGAGAAAAACTGTTTTTT
CAWSALGSGEKLFF
>TRBV5-1|.|TRBJ2-7|TRBD2
TGCGCCAGCAGCTTGGGGGGGGGCGAGCAGTACTTC
CASSLGGGEQYF
>TRBV18|.|TRBJ2-2|.
TGTGCCAGCTCACCACTCTCGGGGACCGGGGAGCTGTTTTTT
CASSPLSGTGELFF
>TRBV14|.|TRBJ1-2|.
TGTGCCAGCAGCCAAGGTCAGGGCGACGGCTACACCTTC
CASSQGQGDGYTF
>TRBV9|.|TRBJ2-1|.
TGTGCCAGCAGCGTAGGTCCAGCCTACAATGAGCAGTTCTTC
CASSVGPAYNEQFF
>TRBV30|.|TRBJ1-5|.
TGTGCCTGGAACGGGAGGGTCGGTCAGCCCCAGCATTTT
CAWNGRVGQPQHF
>TRBV18|few|TRBJ2-7|.
TGTGCCAGCTCACCGGACAGTTCCTTCCTCTACGAGCAGTACTTC
CASSPDSSFLYEQYF
>TRBV30|.|TRBJ1-1|.
TGTGCCTGGAGTAAGGGGACAACCAAAGCTTTCTTT
CAWSKGTTKAFF
>TRBV18|.|TRBJ2-7|TRBD1
TGTGCCAGCTCCCCGGGACAGTATTACGAGCAGTACTTC
CASSPGQYYEQYF
>TRBV11-2|many|TRBJ2-7|TRBD1
TGTGCCAGCGCCGACAGGGGGCTGTCCCCGGGTCAAGACGAGCAGTACTTC
CASADRGLSPGQDEQYF
>TRBV6-1|.|TRBJ1-1|.
TGTGCCAGCAGTTATCGGGTTGACACTGAAGCTTTCTTT
CASSYRVDTEAFF
>TRBV27|few|TRBJ2-3|.
TGTGCCAGCAGTTTATCGATCGGACAGTCAGATACGCAGTATTTT
CASSLSIGQSDTQYF
>TRBV5-4|.|TRBJ2-3|TRBD2
TGTGCCAGCAGCTTGGCTGGGGTAGCGGGCCCAAAAGTTGGATCGCAGTATTTT
CASSLAGVAGPKVGSQYF
>TRBV2|few|TRBJ1-6|.
TGTGCCAGCAGTAATCTCCGACAGAATTCACCCCTCCACTTT
CASSNLRQNSPLHF
>TRBV29-1|few|TRBJ2-2|.
TGCAGCGTTGAAACGGCAGGGGGGACCGGGGAGCTGTTTTTT
CSVETAGGTGELFF
>TRBV5-1|few|TRBJ1-1|.
TGCGCCAGCTATGGGGGCAGGGGTGTATGGACTGAAGCTTTCTTT
CASYGGRGVWTEAFF
>TRBV25-1|.|TRBJ2-7|.
TGTGCCAGCAGAGGGGTCCACGAGCAGTACTTC
CASRGVHEQYF
>TRBV18|.|TRBJ2-2|TRBD2
TGTGCCAGCTCACCACCCGGTCTAGCGGGGGGGCGGACCGGGGAGCTGTTTTTT
CASSPPGLAGGRTGELFF
>TRBV7-3|few|TRBJ2-1|TRBD2
TGTGCCAGCAGCTTAGCGGGGGGGCCGAACAATGAGCAGTTCTTC
CASSLAGGPNNEQFF
>TRBV11-2|.|TRBJ2-2|.
TGTGCCAGCAGCTTAGTTTCTACTAGCAGCTCCGGGGAGCTGTTTTTT
CASSLVSTSSSGELFF
>TRBV30|.|TRBJ2-3|TRBD2
TGTGCCTGGACGGGCGGGGGGGCGGCAGATACGCAGTATTTT
CAWTGGGAADTQYF
>TRBV5-1|few|TRBJ1-4|TRBD1
TGCGCCAGCAGAGCGGACAGGGGCGCGACTAATGAAAAACTGTTTTTT
CASRADRGATNEKLFF
>TRBV14|few|TRBJ1-2|.
TGTGCCAGCAGCCAATCGAGATACTATGGCTACACCTTC
CASSQSRYYGYTF
>TRBV19|few|TRBJ1-5|TRBD1
TGTGCCAGTAGTATTATAGGGGCCTCACAGGGGGCGGGAAGAGCCCAGCATTTT
CASSIIGASQGAGRAQHF
>TRBV11-2|.|TRBJ2-7|TRBD1
TGTGCCAGCAGGATAAGAGGGACAGGGACGTACGAGCAGTACTTC
CASRIRGTGTYEQYF
>TRBV5-1|few|TRBJ1-1|.
TGCGCCAGCAGCTTGGGCAGGATCGCGAACACTGAAGCTTTCTTT
CASSLGRIANTEAFF
>TRBV5-1|.|TRBJ2-1|.
TGCGCCAGCAGCTGGGGGGAAAGCTCCTACAATGAGCAGTTCTTC
CASSWGESSYNEQFF
>TRBV19|.|TRBJ1-1|.
TGTGCCAGTAGTGCGGGACTGGAAGCTTTCTTT
CASSAGLEAFF
>TRBV7-9|few|TRBJ1-5|TRBD1
TGTGCCAGCAGCCAAGGGACAGGTGATTTGGGCAATCAGCCCCAGCATTTT
CASSQGTGDLGNQPQHF
>TRBV18|few|TRBJ1-4|.
TGTGCCAGCTCACCTTCCAAGAGTCGAGGGGAAAAACTGTTTTTT
CASSPSKSRGEKLFF
>TRBV7-9|few|TRBJ1-1|.
TGTGCCAGCAGCTTACCCAGGAGGACTGAAGCTTTCTTT
CASSLPRRTEAFF
>TRBV28|.|TRBJ1-6|TRBD1
TGTGCCAGCAGCCAGGGGGTCCGTTCACCCCTCCACTTT
CASSQGVRSPLHF
>TRBV7-3|.|TRBJ2-3|TRBD2
TGTGCCAGCAGCCGGGGACTAGCGGGGTTAGATACGCAGTATTTT
CASSRGLAGLDTQYF
>TRBV28|.|TRBJ1-1|.
TGTGCCAGCAGTGCCCCCGGGGGGCATCGCACTGAAGCTTTCTTT
CASSAPGGHRTEAFF
>TRBV19|.|TRBJ2-7|.
TGTGCCAGTAAAGACCGCGGAGGGCCCTACGAGCAGTACTTC
CASKDRGGPYEQYF